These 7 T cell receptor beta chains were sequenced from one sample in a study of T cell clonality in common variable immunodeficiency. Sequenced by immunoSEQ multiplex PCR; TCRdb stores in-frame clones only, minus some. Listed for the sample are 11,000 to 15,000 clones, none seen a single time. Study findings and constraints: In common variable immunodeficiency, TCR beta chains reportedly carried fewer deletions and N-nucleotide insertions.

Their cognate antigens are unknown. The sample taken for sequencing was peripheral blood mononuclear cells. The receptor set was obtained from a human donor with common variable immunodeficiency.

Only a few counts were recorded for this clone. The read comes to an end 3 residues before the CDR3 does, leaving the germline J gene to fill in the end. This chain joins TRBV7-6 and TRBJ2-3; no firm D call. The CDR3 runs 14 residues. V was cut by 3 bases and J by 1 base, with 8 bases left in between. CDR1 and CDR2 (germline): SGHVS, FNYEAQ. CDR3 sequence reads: CASSFTLRTDTQYF. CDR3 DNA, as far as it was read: TGTGCCAGCAGCTTCACATTACGCACAGATACG.

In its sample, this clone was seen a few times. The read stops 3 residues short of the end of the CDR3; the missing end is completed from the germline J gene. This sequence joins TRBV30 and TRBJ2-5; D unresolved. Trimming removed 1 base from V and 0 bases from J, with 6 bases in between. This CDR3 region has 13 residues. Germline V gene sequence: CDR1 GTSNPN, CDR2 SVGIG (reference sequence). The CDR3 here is CAWSGHHQETQYF. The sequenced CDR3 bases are TGTGCCTGGAGTGGACACCACCAAGAGACC. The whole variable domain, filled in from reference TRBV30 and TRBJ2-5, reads SQTIHQWPATLVQPVGSPLSLECTVEGTSNPNLYWYRQAAGRGLQLLFYSVGIGQISSEVPQNLSASRPQDRQFILSSKKLLLSDSGFYLCAWSGHHQETQYFGPGTRLLVL.

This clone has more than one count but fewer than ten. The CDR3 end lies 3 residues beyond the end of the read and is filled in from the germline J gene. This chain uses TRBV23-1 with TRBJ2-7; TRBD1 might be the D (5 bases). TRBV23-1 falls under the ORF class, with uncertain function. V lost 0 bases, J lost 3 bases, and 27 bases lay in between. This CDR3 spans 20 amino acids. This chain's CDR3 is CASSQSRPAVPWGQSYEQYF. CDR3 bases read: TGCGCCAGCAGTCAATCGCGGCCTGCGGTACCCTGGGGCCAGAGCTACGAG.

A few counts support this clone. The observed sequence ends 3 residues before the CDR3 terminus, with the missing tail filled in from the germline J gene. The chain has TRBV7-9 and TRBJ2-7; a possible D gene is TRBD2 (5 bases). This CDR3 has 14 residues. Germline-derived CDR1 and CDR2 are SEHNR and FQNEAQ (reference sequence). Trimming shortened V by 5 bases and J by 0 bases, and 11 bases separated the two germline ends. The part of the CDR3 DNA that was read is TGTGCCAGCAGCATACTAGGGCCCTCCTACGAG. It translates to CASSILGPSYE. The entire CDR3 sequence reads CASSILGPSYEQYF.

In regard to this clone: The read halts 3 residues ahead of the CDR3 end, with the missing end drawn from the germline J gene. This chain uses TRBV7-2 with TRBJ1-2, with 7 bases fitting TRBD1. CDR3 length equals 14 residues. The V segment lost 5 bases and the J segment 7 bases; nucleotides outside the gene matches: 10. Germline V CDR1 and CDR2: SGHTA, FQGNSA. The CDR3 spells CASSPRTGEGGYTF. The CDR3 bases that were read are TGTGCCAGCAGCCCTCGGACAGGAGAGGGTGGC.

The CDR3 loop is CAINPGGRQETQYF. The CDR3 DNA, read in part, is TGTGCCATCAACCCAGGGGGTCGGCAAGAGACC. The chain has TRBV10-3 and TRBJ2-5, with 7 bases matching TRBD1. The read gets to within 3 residues of the CDR3 end, and the germline J gene fills in the rest. Trimming took 7 bases from V and 2 from J; bases not matched to a gene: 7. CDR1 is ENHRY and CDR2 is SYGVKD in the germline V gene. The CDR3 covers 14 residues.

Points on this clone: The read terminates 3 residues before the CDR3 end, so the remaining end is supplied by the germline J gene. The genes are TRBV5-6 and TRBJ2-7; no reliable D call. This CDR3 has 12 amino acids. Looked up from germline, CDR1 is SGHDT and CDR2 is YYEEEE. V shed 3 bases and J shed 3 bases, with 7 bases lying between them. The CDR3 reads CASSSKGYEQYF. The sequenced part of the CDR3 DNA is TGTGCCAGCAGCTCTAAGGGCTACGAG.